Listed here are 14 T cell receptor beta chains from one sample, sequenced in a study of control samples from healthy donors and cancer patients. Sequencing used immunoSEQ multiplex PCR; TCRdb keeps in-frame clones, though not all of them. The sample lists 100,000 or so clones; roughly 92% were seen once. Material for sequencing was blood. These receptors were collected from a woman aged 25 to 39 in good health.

In DNA form, the CDR3 reads TGCGCCAGCAGCTCATCGACTAGCGGAAGCACAGATACGCAGTATTTT. Its translation is CASSSSTSGSTDTQYF. V is TRBV4-1 and J is TRBJ2-3, with 9 bases aligning to TRBD2. V lost 5 bases and J lost 0; bases outside the gene matches: 6. This CDR3 is 16 amino acids long. Germline V gene sequence: CDR1 MGHRA, CDR2 YSYEKL.

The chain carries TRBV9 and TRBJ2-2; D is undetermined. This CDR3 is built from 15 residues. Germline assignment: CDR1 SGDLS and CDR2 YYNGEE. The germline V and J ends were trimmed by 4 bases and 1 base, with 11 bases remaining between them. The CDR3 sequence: CASSQGPRNTGELFF. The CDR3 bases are TGTGCCAGCAGCCAAGGTCCCAGGAACACCGGGGAGCTGTTTTTT.

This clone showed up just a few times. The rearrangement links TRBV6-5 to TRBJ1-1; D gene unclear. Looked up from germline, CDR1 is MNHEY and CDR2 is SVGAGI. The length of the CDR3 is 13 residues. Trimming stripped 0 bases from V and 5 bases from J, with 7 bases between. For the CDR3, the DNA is TGTGCCAGCAGTTACTCTGAGGTTACTGAAGCTTTCTTT. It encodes CASSYSEVTEAFF.

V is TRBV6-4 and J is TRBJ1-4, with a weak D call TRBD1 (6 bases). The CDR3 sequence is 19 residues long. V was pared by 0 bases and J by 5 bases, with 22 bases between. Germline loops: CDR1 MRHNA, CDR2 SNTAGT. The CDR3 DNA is TGTGCCAGCAGTGACTCGATGGCGAAAACAGGGAAGAAAAATGAAAAACTGTTTTTT. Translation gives CASSDSMAKTGKKNEKLFF.

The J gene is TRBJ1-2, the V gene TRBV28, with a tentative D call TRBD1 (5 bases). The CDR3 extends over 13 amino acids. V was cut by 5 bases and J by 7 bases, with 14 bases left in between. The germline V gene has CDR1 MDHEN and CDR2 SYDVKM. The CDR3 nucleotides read TGTGCCAGCAGTATCGGACAAGCGCTTGGCTACACCTTC. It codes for CASSIGQALGYTF.

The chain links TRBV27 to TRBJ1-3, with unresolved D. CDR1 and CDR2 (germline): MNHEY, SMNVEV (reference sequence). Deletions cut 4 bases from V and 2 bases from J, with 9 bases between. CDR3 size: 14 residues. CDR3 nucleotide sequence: TGTGCCAGCAGTTCGGGTCTCCCTGGAAACACCATATATTTT. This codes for CASSSGLPGNTIYF.

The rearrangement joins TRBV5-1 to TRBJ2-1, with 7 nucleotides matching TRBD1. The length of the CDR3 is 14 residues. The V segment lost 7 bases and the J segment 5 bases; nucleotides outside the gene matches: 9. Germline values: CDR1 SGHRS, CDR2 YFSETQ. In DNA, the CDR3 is TGCGCCAGCGGCTACCCAGGGGGACACAATGAGCAGTTCTTC. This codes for CASGYPGGHNEQFF.

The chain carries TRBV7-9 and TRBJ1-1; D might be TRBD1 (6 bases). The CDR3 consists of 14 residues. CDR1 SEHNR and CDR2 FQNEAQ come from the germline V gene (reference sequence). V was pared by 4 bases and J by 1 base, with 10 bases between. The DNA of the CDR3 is TGTGCCAGCAGCTATAGAGGGGGGAACACTGAAGCTTTCTTT. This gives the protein CASSYRGGNTEAFF.

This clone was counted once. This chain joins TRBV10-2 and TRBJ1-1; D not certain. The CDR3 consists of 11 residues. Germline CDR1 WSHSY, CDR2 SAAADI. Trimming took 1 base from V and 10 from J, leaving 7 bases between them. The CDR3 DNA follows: TGCGCCAGCAGTGAGTGGCAAGTAGCTTTCTTT. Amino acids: CASSEWQVAFF.

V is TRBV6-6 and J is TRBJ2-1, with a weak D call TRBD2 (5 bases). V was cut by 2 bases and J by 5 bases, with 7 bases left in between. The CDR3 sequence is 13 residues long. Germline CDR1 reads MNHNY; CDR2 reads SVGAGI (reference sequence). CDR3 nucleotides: TGTGCCAGCAGTTACAGCGGCGACAATGAGCAGTTCTTC. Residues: CASSYSGDNEQFF.

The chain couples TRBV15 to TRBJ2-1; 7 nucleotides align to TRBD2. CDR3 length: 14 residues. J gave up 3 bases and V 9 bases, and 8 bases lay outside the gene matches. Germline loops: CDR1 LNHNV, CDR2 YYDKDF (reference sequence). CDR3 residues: CATKRGGSYNEQFF. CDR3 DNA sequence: TGTGCCACTAAACGTGGCGGGAGCTACAATGAGCAGTTCTTC. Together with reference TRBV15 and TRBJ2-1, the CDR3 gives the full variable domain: DAMVIQNPRYQVTQFGKPVTLSCSQTLNHNVMYWYQQKSSQAPKLLFHYYDKDFNNEADTPDNFQSRRPNTSFCFLDIRSPGLGDTAMYLCATKRGGSYNEQFFGPGTRLTVL.

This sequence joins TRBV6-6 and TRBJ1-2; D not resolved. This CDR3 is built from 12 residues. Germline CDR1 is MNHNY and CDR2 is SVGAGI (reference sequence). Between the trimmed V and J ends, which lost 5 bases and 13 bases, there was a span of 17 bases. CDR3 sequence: CASSLSSSYATF. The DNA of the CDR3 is TGTGCCAGCAGTCTAAGTAGCAGTTACGCCACCTTC.

The CDR3 region has the DNA TGTGCCTACCAAGCCAGGGACCTTTCCTACGAGCAGTACTTC. Translation: CAYQARDLSYEQYF. The V gene is TRBV30, the J gene TRBJ2-7; D is perhaps TRBD1 or TRBD2 (5 bases each). The V end was cut by 7 bases, the J end by 1 base, with 17 bases between. The CDR3 runs 14 residues. Germline V gene data show CDR1 as GTSNPN and CDR2 as SVGIG (reference sequence).

The CDR3 sequence is CASSEGHGLEGYTF. The CDR3 nucleotides read TGTGCCAGCAGTGAAGGACACGGTCTAGAAGGCTACACCTTC. This chain links TRBV2 with TRBJ1-2; D is uncertain. Per germline, CDR1 SNHLY and CDR2 FYNNEI. The CDR3 has 14 amino acids. The ends were cut back, 1 base at V and 8 bases at J, with 14 bases in the middle.